The next 6 T cell receptor beta chains were all read from a single sample in a study of blood T cell repertoires in COVID-19. Generated by immunoSEQ multiplex PCR, the TCRdb table keeps only in-frame clones and is missing some. This sample carries approximately 230,000 clones, approximately 90% of them seen once, and the ten largest clones take about 6%. The source material was PBMCs or T cells enriched from blood (not recorded which). The receptor set was obtained from a woman in her 30s with acute COVID-19.

The chain recombines TRBV4-1 with TRBJ2-3, with 9 bases identical to TRBD2. Germline trimming cut 1 base from V and 4 bases from J; bases unmatched to any gene: 6. In germline, CDR1 is MGHRA, CDR2 YSYEKL. The CDR3 sequence is 16 residues long. In DNA, the CDR3 is TGCGCCAGCAGCCAAGTCCCTAGCGGGGCCCCAGATACGCAGTATTTT. It is translated as CASSQVPSGAPDTQYF.

J is TRBJ1-1 and V is TRBV7-2; 7 bases are a match to TRBD1. The V gene's germline CDR1 is SGHTA and CDR2 FQGNSA. The trim removed 1 base at V and 9 bases at J, leaving 8 bases unmatched. CDR3 length: 14 residues. CDR3 amino acids: CASSLGDSARKAFF. In DNA, the CDR3 is TGTGCCAGCAGCTTAGGGGACAGCGCCAGAAAAGCTTTCTTT.

The V and J genes are TRBV3-1 (or the pseudogene TRBV3-2) and TRBJ2-7, with 8 nucleotides matching TRBD1. From germline, CDR1 is LGHDT and CDR2 YNNKEL (reference sequence). V shed 3 bases, J shed 0 bases, and the junction held 4 bases outside the gene matches. The CDR3 is 15 residues long. CDR3 region: CASSQTGQGSYEQYF. The CDR3 coding sequence is TGTGCCAGCAGCCAGACTGGACAGGGCTCCTACGAGCAGTACTTC.

This clone came up a few times. The chain is built from TRBV7-6 and TRBJ2-5; TRBD2 matches at 10 bases. CDR1 is SGHVS and CDR2 is FNYEAQ in the germline V gene. The CDR3 is made up of 14 amino acids. The J segment lost 5 bases and the V segment lost 5 bases, leaving 5 bases of the junction unmatched. CDR3 residues: CASSETSGIETQYF. DNA for the CDR3: TGTGCCAGCAGCGAAACTAGCGGGATCGAGACCCAGTACTTC.

This rearrangement joins TRBV5-1 to TRBJ1-5; 8 nucleotides agree with TRBD1. The CDR3 covers 15 residues. The junction had 5 bases not matched to a gene; V was cut back by 0 bases and J by 6 bases. Germline CDR1 is SGHRS and CDR2 is YFSETQ. CDR3 residues: CASSLAGTGSQPQHF. The DNA for the CDR3 is TGCGCCAGCAGCTTGGCGGGGACAGGAAGTCAGCCCCAGCATTTT. Full variable domain (outside the CDR3, taken from reference TRBV5-1 and TRBJ1-5): KAGVTQTPRYLIKTRGQQVTLSCSPISGHRSVSWYQQTPGQGLQFLFEYFSETQRNKGNFPGRFSGRQFSNSRSEMNVSTLELGDSALYLCASSLAGTGSQPQHFGDGTRLSIL.

The V gene is TRBV4-1, the J gene TRBJ1-2; no clear D gene. V was pared by 0 bases and J by 2 bases, with 10 bases between. This CDR3 is 15 amino acids long. CDR1 is MGHRA, CDR2 YSYEKL, per germline. CDR3 residues: CASSQELKLNYGYTF. In DNA form, the CDR3 reads TGCGCCAGCAGCCAAGAATTGAAGCTCAACTATGGCTACACCTTC.